The T cell receptor beta chain described here comes from a study of regulatory dendritic cells for organ transplantation (dated by TCRdb to between 2016 and 2019). About the study as a whole: Monocytes were cultured with vitamin D3 on days 0 and 4 and with IL-10 on day 4 to generate regulatory dendritic cells. To evaluate the response of the DCs to a potent maturation-inducing agent, LPS was added to DC cultures on day 6. TCRbeta repertoires were sequenced from sorted naive and memory CD4+ and CD8+ T cells before and after allostimulation with regulatory or mature dendritic cells.

Here is what the overall study found, with its caveats: In both subjects, allostimulation led to expansion of memory CD8+ clones, though the expansion induced by regulatory dendritic cells appeared to be more limited than that induced by mature dendritic cells. Only a couple of subjects were sequenced, and considerable between-individual heterogeneity in the alloreactive memory CD8+ T cell pool was noted by the authors. Among the resting subsets, the most alloreactive TCR clonotypes were found in memory CD8+ T cells. Naive CD4+ and CD8+ T cells showed highly diverse repertoires, whereas memory cells were less diverse and memory CD8+ cells were the most oligoclonal.

Sorted T cell subsets were CFSE-labeled and co-cultured for five to six days with allogeneic regulatory or mature dendritic cells at a 1:10 DC:T ratio. FACS was used to sort CD4+ or CD8+ cells into naive T cells, defined as CD45RA+, and memory T cells, defined as CD45RO+. The T cells used for TCR sequencing were obtained from two healthy control subjects. The Qiagen DNeasy Blood & Tissue Kit was used for extraction of genomic DNA. With respect to this clone: Its antigen is currently not known. There are no base qualities to consult, and no much larger clone falls within one base.

Relative to germline, V is missing 4 bases and J is missing 5 bases, with 3 bases of the junction outside any gene match. From the germline V gene (reference sequence), CDR1 is LNHNV and CDR2 is YYDKDF. The CDR3 numbers 13 residues from cysteine through phenylalanine. The sequence is cut down to CDR3 DNA, 39 bases in frame from base 1. TCRbeta CDR3 regions were amplified by multiplexed two-step PCR using Vbeta-specific forward primers and Jbeta-specific reverse primers. The TCRbeta libraries were sequenced on an Illumina instrument via the immunoSEQ service. For the original study's pipeline: IMGT annotation was used to assign V, D and J genes, and synthetic CDR3 analogues were used to correct counts for multiplex PCR bias. The immunoSEQ Analyzer calculated repertoire clonality as one minus the normalized Shannon entropy. Clonal expansion was defined by Fisher's exact test with Benjamini-Hochberg false discovery rate control, using two-tailed P<0.01. The clones in this table, taken by TCRdb from immuneACCESS, are in-frame only. Not every clone is retained; where verified, under half of the shortfall comes from an unresolved V gene, and the cause of the rest is unknown. V and J calls and clone size are those listed in that table; D and trimming were worked out from the DNA. Present in this sample are over 10,000 clones, around nine tenths of which were seen just once. The ten largest clonotypes hold approximately 0.22% of the sample.

The source material was naive CD8+ T cells from blood cultured with regulatory dendritic cells. Per the publication, the cell subset or site label means: CD45RA+ naive T cells. The chain couples TRBV15 to TRBJ1-1; a stretch of 8 junction bases matches TRBD1. This TCR derives from a human donor in good health. The CDR3 loop reads CATSKDRGTEAFF. In nucleotides, the sequence is TGTGCCACCAGCAAAGACAGGGGAACTGAAGCTTTCTTT.